The entry that follows covers one T cell receptor beta chain sequence. Profiling relied on immunoSEQ multiplex PCR, and the TCRdb table lists in-frame clones only, not all of them. Of approximately 120,000 clones detected, 92% appear once; the ten largest clones hold 0.65% to 0.9%. The CDR3 is 15 amino acids. Germline V CDR1 and CDR2: SGHRS, YFSETQ. The V end lost 0 bases, the J end lost 3 bases, and 13 bases lay between the germline ends. This record comes from a study of siplizumab effects on memory and regulatory T cells. The sequence was obtained from a human donor in good health. The specimen sequenced was Tregs sorted from blood. V gene TRBV5-1 combines with J gene TRBJ2-7; D remains unclear. This CDR3 reads CASSLASGVGYEQYF. As DNA, the CDR3 is TGCGCCAGCAGCTTGGCGTCGGGCGTTGGCTACGAGCAGTACTTC. The whole variable domain, filled in from reference TRBV5-1 and TRBJ2-7, reads KAGVTQTPRYLIKTRGQQVTLSCSPISGHRSVSWYQQTPGQGLQFLFEYFSETQRNKGNFPGRFSGRQFSNSRSEMNVSTLELGDSALYLCASSLASGVGYEQYFGPGTRLTVT.